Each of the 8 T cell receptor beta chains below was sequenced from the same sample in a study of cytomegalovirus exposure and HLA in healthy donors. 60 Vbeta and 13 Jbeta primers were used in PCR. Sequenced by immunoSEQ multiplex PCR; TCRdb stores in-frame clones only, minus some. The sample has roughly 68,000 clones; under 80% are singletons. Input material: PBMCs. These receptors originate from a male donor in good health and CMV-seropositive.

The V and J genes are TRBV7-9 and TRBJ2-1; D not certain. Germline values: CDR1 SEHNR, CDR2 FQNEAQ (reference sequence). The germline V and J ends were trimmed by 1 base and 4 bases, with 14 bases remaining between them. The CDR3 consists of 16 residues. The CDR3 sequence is CASSLGATALYNEQFF. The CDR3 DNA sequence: TGTGCCAGCAGCTTAGGTGCTACAGCCCTTTACAATGAGCAGTTCTTC. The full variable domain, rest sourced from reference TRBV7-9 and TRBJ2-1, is DTGVSQNPRHKITKRGQNVTFRCDPISEHNRLYWYRQTLGQGPEFLTYFQNEAQLEKSRLLSDRFSAERPKGSFSTLEIQRTEQGDSAMYLCASSLGATALYNEQFFGPGTRLTVL.

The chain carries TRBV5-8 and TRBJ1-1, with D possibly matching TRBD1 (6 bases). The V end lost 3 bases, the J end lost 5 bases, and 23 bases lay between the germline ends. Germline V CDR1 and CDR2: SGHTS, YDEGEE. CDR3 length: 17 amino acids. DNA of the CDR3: TGTGCCAGCAGCTCGGGTTTAACAGGGAGGGAGTGGACTGAAGCTTTCTTT. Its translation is CASSSGLTGREWTEAFF.

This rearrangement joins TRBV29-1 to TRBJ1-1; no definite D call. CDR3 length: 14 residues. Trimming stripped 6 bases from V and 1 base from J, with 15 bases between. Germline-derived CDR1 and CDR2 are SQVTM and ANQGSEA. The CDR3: CSVLPGTPNTEAFF. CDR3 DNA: TGCAGCGTCTTACCAGGTACCCCGAACACTGAAGCTTTCTTT.

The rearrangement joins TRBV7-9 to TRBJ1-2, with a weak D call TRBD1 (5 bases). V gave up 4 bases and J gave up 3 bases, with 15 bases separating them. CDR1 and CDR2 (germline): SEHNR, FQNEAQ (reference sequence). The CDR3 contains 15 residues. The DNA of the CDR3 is TGTGCCAGCAGCTCGAGGCAGGGAATAGACTATGGCTACACCTTC. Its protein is CASSSRQGIDYGYTF.

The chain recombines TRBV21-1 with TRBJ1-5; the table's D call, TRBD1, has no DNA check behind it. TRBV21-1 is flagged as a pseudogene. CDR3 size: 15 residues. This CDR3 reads CASSLDRLSNQPQHF. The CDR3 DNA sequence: TGTGCCAGCAGCCTAGACAGACTTAGCAATCAGCCCCAGCATTTT.

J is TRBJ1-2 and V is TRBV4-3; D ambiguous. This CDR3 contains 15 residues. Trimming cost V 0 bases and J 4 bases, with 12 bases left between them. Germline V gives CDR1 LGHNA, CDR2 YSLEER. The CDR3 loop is CASSQELAGAYGYTF. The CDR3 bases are TGCGCCAGCAGCCAAGAATTAGCGGGCGCCTATGGCTACACCTTC.

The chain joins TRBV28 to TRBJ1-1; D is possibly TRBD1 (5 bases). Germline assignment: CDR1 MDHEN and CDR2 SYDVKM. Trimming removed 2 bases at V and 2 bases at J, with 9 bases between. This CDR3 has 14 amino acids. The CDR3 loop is CASSLGGGNTEAFF. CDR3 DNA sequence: TGTGCCAGCAGTTTAGGGGGGGGTAACACTGAAGCTTTCTTT.

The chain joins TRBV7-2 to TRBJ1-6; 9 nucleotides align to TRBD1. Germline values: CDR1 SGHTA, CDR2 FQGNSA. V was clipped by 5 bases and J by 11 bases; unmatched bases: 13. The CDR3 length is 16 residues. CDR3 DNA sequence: TGTGCCAGCAGCCCAGGGACAGGGATTACCACCGCACCCCTCCACTTT. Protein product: CASSPGTGITTAPLHF.